This entry lists 30 T cell receptor beta chains sequenced from one sample in a study of blood T cell repertoires in COVID-19. TCRdb's copy holds only in-frame clones and misses some; the assay was immunoSEQ multiplex PCR. The table includes 100,000 or so clones, approximately 90% detected once. Input material: peripheral blood. These receptors came from a man in his 60s with acute or convalescent COVID-19.

The chain employs TRBV6-4 and TRBJ1-6; D possibly corresponds to TRBD1 (6 bases). Germline loops: CDR1 MRHNA, CDR2 SNTAGT. V lost 6 bases to trimming and J lost 7 bases, with 13 bases between them. The CDR3 consists of 14 residues. CDR3 loop: CASSEGQHNSPLHF. The DNA of the CDR3 is TGTGCCAGCAGCGAAGGACAGCACAATTCACCCCTCCACTTT.

The chain carries TRBV2 and TRBJ2-3; D unclear. Germline V lookup: CDR1 SNHLY, CDR2 FYNNEI. Trimming removed 7 bases at V and 10 bases at J, with 21 bases between. CDR3 length: 14 amino acids. CDR3 protein: CASTLRRQPPAQYF. DNA for the CDR3: TGTGCCAGCACTCTCAGGCGACAACCCCCTGCGCAGTATTTT.

The chain uses TRBV9 and TRBJ1-1, with unresolved D. This CDR3 has 16 residues. V was pared by 6 bases and J by 0 bases, with 18 bases between. Germline CDR1 is SGDLS and CDR2 is YYNGEE. CDR3 amino acids: CASTGIETVMNTEAFF. The CDR3 DNA follows: TGTGCCAGCACAGGAATCGAGACCGTCATGAACACTGAAGCTTTCTTT. The full variable domain, rest sourced from reference TRBV9 and TRBJ1-1, is DSGVTQTPKHLITATGQRVTLRCSPRSGDLSVYWYQQSLDQGLQFLIQYYNGEERAKGNILERFSAQQFPDLHSELNLSSLELGDSALYFCASTGIETVMNTEAFFGQGTRLTVV.

This clone has only one observation. This chain links TRBV19 with TRBJ1-3; 9 bases fit TRBD1. V was clipped by 9 bases and J by 1 base; unmatched bases: 7. CDR1 LNHDA and CDR2 SQIVND come from the germline V gene (reference sequence). The CDR3 contains 15 residues. CDR3 DNA: TGTGCCAGCCAGAACAGGGGGCGATCTGGAAACACCATATATTTT. As protein: CASQNRGRSGNTIYF. Supplemented by reference TRBV19 and TRBJ1-3, the full variable domain reads DGGITQSPKYLFRKEGQNVTLSCEQNLNHDAMYWYRQDPGQGLRLIYYSQIVNDFQKGDIAEGYSVSREKKESFPLTVTSAQKNPTAFYLCASQNRGRSGNTIYFGEGSWLTVV.

In this sample, this clone turned up once. As DNA, the CDR3 is TGTGCCAGCAGCTTAGGAGGGAGGGGTGAGCAGTTCTTC. Protein product: CASSLGGRGEQFF. The chain couples TRBV11-3 to TRBJ2-1; the match to TRBD2 covers 7 bases. CDR1 and CDR2 from the germline V gene are SGHNT and YENEEA. This CDR3 has 13 residues. With V trimmed by 1 base and J by 9 bases, 3 bases remained unmatched. The full variable domain, with the rest looked up from reference TRBV11-3 and TRBJ2-1, is EAGVVQSPRYKIIEKKQPVAFWCNPISGHNTLYWYLQNLGQGPELLIRYENEEAVDDSQLPKDRFSAERLKGVDSTLKIQPAELGDSAVYLCASSLGGRGEQFFGPGTRLTVL.

The V gene is TRBV29-1, the J gene TRBJ2-1; 9 positions match TRBD1. The CDR3 totals 13 residues. Losses at the gene ends were 5 bases for V and 5 bases for J; bases not matched to a gene: 4. Looked up from germline, CDR1 is SQVTM and CDR2 is ANQGSEA. CDR3 coding DNA: TGCAGCGTTTCCGGGACAGGGAACAATGAGCAGTTCTTC. It codes for CSVSGTGNNEQFF.

CDR3 sequence reads: CASSQDFGGLAGGREDTQYF. CDR3 coding DNA: TGTGCCAGCAGCCAAGATTTCGGGGGACTAGCGGGAGGAAGGGAAGATACGCAGTATTTT. V and J are TRBV4-2 and TRBJ2-3; 15 nucleotides match TRBD2. The V gene end was trimmed by 0 bases and the J gene end by 5 bases; junction bases not matched to a gene: 12. Germline V gene sequence: CDR1 LGHNA, CDR2 YNFKEQ. This CDR3 has 20 amino acids.

The chain is built from TRBV6-1 and TRBJ1-4; TRBD1 agrees at 7 bases. CDR3 length: 17 residues. The germline CDR1 and CDR2 sequences are MNHNS and SASEGT. Losses at the gene ends were 2 bases for V and 8 bases for J; bases not matched to a gene: 14. This CDR3 reads CASSERVTRGLGEKLFF. The CDR3 DNA sequence: TGTGCCAGCAGTGAAAGGGTTACTAGGGGGCTGGGAGAAAAACTGTTTTTT.

The chain recombines TRBV16 with TRBJ1-6, with D possibly matching TRBD1 (6 bases). Between the trimmed V and J ends, which lost 5 bases and 8 bases, there was a span of 10 bases. CDR3 length: 13 amino acids. Germline lookup yields CDR1 KGHSY and CDR2 FQNENV. CDR3 protein: CASSEQGDSPLHF. The CDR3 DNA reads TGTGCCAGCAGCGAACAGGGTGATTCACCCCTCCACTTT.

The V call is TRBV5-4, the J call TRBJ1-1; D is unclear. The germline V and J ends were trimmed by 4 bases and 6 bases, with 13 bases remaining between them. This CDR3 has 13 residues. CDR1 SGHNT and CDR2 YYREEE come from the germline V gene (reference sequence). This CDR3 is CASSVTGIAEAFF. CDR3 sequence (DNA): TGTGCCAGCAGCGTAACCGGGATAGCTGAAGCTTTCTTT. Full variable domain (outside the CDR3, taken from reference TRBV5-4 and TRBJ1-1): ETGVTQSPTHLIKTRGQQVTLRCSSQSGHNTVSWYQQALGQGPQFIFQYYREEENGRGNFPPRFSGLQFPNYSSELNVNALELDDSALYLCASSVTGIAEAFFGQGTRLTVV.

This rearrangement joins TRBV6-6 to TRBJ2-2; 9 positions match TRBD2. The CDR3 extends over 15 amino acids. The V gene end was trimmed by 6 bases and the J gene end by 5 bases; junction bases not matched to a gene: 7. CDR1 and CDR2 (germline): MNHNY, SVGAGI (reference sequence). The CDR3 region is CASRVSGRITGELFF. CDR3 bases: TGTGCCAGCAGGGTCAGCGGGAGGATTACCGGGGAGCTGTTTTTT.

CDR3 in DNA: TGCGCCAGCAGCTTGGGTCCGGGGATCGAAACTGAAGCTTTCTTT. Protein sequence: CASSLGPGIETEAFF. The chain links TRBV5-1 to TRBJ1-1; D gene uncertain. The CDR3 has 15 amino acids. Germline CDR1 and CDR2: SGHRS and YFSETQ. V shed 0 bases and J shed 5 bases, with 14 bases lying between them.

There are a few counts of this clone. The J gene is TRBJ1-2, the V gene TRBV29-1; D possibly corresponds to TRBD1 (6 bases). The CDR3 length is 12 residues. Between the trimmed V and J ends, which lost 7 bases and 8 bases, there was a span of 17 bases. Germline loops: CDR1 SQVTM, CDR2 ANQGSEA. CDR3 amino acids: CSAQGGVSGYTF. CDR3 sequence (DNA): TGCAGCGCCCAAGGGGGGGTTAGCGGCTACACCTTC. The full variable domain, in which reference TRBV29-1 and TRBJ1-2 provide the parts outside the CDR3, is SAVISQKPSRDICQRGTSLTIQCQVDSQVTMMFWYRQQPGQSLTLIATANQGSEATYESGFVIDKFPISRPNLTFSTLTVSNMSPEDSSIYLCSAQGGVSGYTFGSGTRLTVV.

The chain recombines TRBV7-9 with TRBJ1-1; 7 bases line up with TRBD1. Germline V gene data show CDR1 as SEHNR and CDR2 as FQNEAQ (reference sequence). J was trimmed by 4 bases and V by 5 bases; bases with no gene match: 10. CDR3 length: 15 amino acids. CDR3 sequence reads: CASSIPTGMFTEAFF. CDR3 nucleotide sequence: TGTGCCAGCAGCATTCCGACAGGGATGTTCACTGAAGCTTTCTTT.

The chain carries TRBV6-4 and TRBJ2-3; 7 nucleotides line up with TRBD2. There are 13 residues in the CDR3. CDR1 is MRHNA and CDR2 is SNTAGT in the germline V gene. Trimming took 3 bases from V and 9 from J; bases not matched to a gene: 6. The CDR3 coding sequence is TGTGCCAGCAGTGAGGGGGGGACCACGACGCAGTATTTT. This gives the protein CASSEGGTTTQYF.

This clone was detected once. The chain links TRBV7-6 to TRBJ1-1; unclear D gene. V lost 5 bases and J 1 base, leaving 8 bases between the germline ends. Germline V CDR1 and CDR2: SGHVS, FNYEAQ. The CDR3 has 13 amino acids. DNA of the CDR3: TGTGCCAGCAGCCCAGGAGGGAACACTGAAGCTTTCTTT. It yields the protein CASSPGGNTEAFF.

The CDR3, as DNA: TGTGCCACCTCAAGGGGGAATAGGGGTCATGGCTACACCTTC. Translation: CATSRGNRGHGYTF. The chain has TRBV28 and TRBJ1-2; D possibly corresponds to TRBD1 (6 bases). Germline-derived CDR1 and CDR2 are MDHEN and SYDVKM. V dropped 10 bases and J dropped 6 bases, with 21 bases sitting between them. The CDR3 is 14 amino acids.

This chain links TRBV28 with TRBJ2-1; possibly TRBD2 for D (5 bases). CDR3 length equals 14 residues. Germline CDR1 is MDHEN and CDR2 is SYDVKM. The V and J ends lost 2 bases and 6 bases respectively, with 11 bases between them. CDR3 region: CASSLESGGNEQFF. The CDR3 nucleotides are TGTGCCAGCAGTTTAGAGTCCGGAGGCAATGAGCAGTTCTTC.

The rearrangement links TRBV19 to TRBJ1-1, with a weak D call TRBD1 (5 bases). The V gene lost 1 base and the J gene lost 0 bases, with 9 bases spanning the gap. In germline, CDR1 is LNHDA, CDR2 SQIVND (reference sequence). There are 15 residues in the CDR3. CDR3 sequence: CASSIAAGLNTEAFF. DNA of the CDR3: TGTGCCAGTAGTATAGCGGCGGGACTGAACACTGAAGCTTTCTTT. Drawing the rest from reference TRBV19 and TRBJ1-1, the complete variable domain is DGGITQSPKYLFRKEGQNVTLSCEQNLNHDAMYWYRQDPGQGLRLIYYSQIVNDFQKGDIAEGYSVSREKKESFPLTVTSAQKNPTAFYLCASSIAAGLNTEAFFGQGTRLTVV.

CDR3 in DNA: TGTGCCTGGTCCAGGGGGTATCAGCCCCAGCATTTT. Translated: CAWSRGYQPQHF. The V gene is TRBV30, the J gene TRBJ1-5; 7 nucleotides agree with TRBD1. The length of the CDR3 is 12 residues. V trimming: 5 bases; J trimming: 5 bases; junction bases outside the gene matches: 3. CDR1 is GTSNPN, CDR2 SVGIG, per germline (reference sequence).

This chain connects TRBV6-5 to TRBJ2-2; 8 positions match TRBD1. Germline V lookup: CDR1 MNHEY, CDR2 SVGAGI. This CDR3 comprises 14 residues. Trimming took 5 bases from V and 5 from J; bases not matched to a gene: 4. CDR3 DNA: TGTGCCAGCAGTAGCCGGACAGGGACCGGGGAGCTGTTTTTT. Protein product: CASSSRTGTGELFF.

The rearrangement links TRBV11-3 to TRBJ2-2, with TRBD1 matching over 9 bases. Germline CDR1 SGHNT, CDR2 YENEEA. The CDR3 is 17 amino acids. Trimming cost V 4 bases and J 6 bases; bases outside gene matches: 12. CDR3 DNA sequence: TGTGCCAGCAGCTCGGCCGGGACAGGGATTTTGTCCGGGGAGCTGTTTTTT. This gives the protein CASSSAGTGILSGELFF.

The rearrangement links TRBV30 to TRBJ1-1; D is ambiguous. The CDR3 is 11 residues long. The germline gives CDR1 GTSNPN, CDR2 SVGIG (reference sequence). The V end lost 0 bases, the J end lost 4 bases, and 3 bases lay between the germline ends. The CDR3 region has the DNA TGTGCCTGGAGTGTGAGCACTGAAGCTTTCTTT. It yields the protein CAWSVSTEAFF. Variable domain in full (rest from reference TRBV30 and TRBJ1-1): SQTIHQWPATLVQPVGSPLSLECTVEGTSNPNLYWYRQAAGRGLQLLFYSVGIGQISSEVPQNLSASRPQDRQFILSSKKLLLSDSGFYLCAWSVSTEAFFGQGTRLTVV.

V gene TRBV30 combines with J gene TRBJ1-1; D uncertain. This CDR3 has 12 amino acids. The V and J ends lost 4 bases and 4 bases respectively, with 10 bases between them. Germline V gene sequence: CDR1 GTSNPN, CDR2 SVGIG (reference sequence). CDR3 in amino acids: CAWNEGTTEAFF. The CDR3 coding sequence is TGTGCCTGGAATGAGGGCACCACTGAAGCTTTCTTT.

This rearrangement joins TRBV19 to TRBJ1-1; tentative D call: TRBD1 (5 bases). The CDR3 is 13 residues long. V lost 0 bases to trimming and J lost 3 bases, with 5 bases between them. Looked up from germline, CDR1 is LNHDA and CDR2 is SQIVND (reference sequence). CDR3 residues: CASSIDRDTEAFF. The CDR3 bases are TGTGCCAGTAGTATAGACAGGGACACTGAAGCTTTCTTT.

The gene calls are TRBV19 and TRBJ1-5; D is undetermined. Germline values: CDR1 LNHDA, CDR2 SQIVND (reference sequence). V gave up 4 bases and J gave up 5 bases, with 12 bases separating them. This CDR3 comprises 14 residues. Here the CDR3 DNA reads TGTGCCAGTAGTACCTTAGAAGAAGATCAGCCCCAGCATTTT. Translated: CASSTLEEDQPQHF.

CDR3 sequence reads: CASSRTGYQPQHF. In DNA, the CDR3 is TGTGCCAGCAGCCGGACAGGTTATCAGCCCCAGCATTTT. The genes are TRBV3-1 (or the pseudogene TRBV3-2) and TRBJ1-5; 7 bases line up with TRBD1. This CDR3 has 13 residues. V lost 4 bases and J lost 5; bases outside the gene matches: 2. From germline, CDR1 is LGHDT and CDR2 YNNKEL (reference sequence).

The chain has TRBV5-1 and TRBJ2-1; 8 bases fit TRBD1. The junction had 8 bases not matched to a gene; V was cut back by 7 bases and J by 5 bases. CDR3 size: 14 residues. CDR1 and CDR2 from the germline V gene are SGHRS and YFSETQ. This CDR3 reads CASSGQEINNEQFF. The CDR3 DNA reads TGCGCCAGCTCGGGACAGGAGATTAACAATGAGCAGTTCTTC. The full variable domain, with the rest looked up from reference TRBV5-1 and TRBJ2-1, is KAGVTQTPRYLIKTRGQQVTLSCSPISGHRSVSWYQQTPGQGLQFLFEYFSETQRNKGNFPGRFSGRQFSNSRSEMNVSTLELGDSALYLCASSGQEINNEQFFGPGTRLTVL.

The V call is TRBV19, the J call TRBJ1-6; 10 nucleotides align to TRBD1. This CDR3 contains 15 residues. The V segment lost 4 bases and the J segment 10 bases; nucleotides outside the gene matches: 7. The germline gives CDR1 LNHDA, CDR2 SQIVND (reference sequence). The CDR3: CASSTYGTGESPLHF. Here the CDR3 DNA reads TGTGCCAGTAGTACCTATGGGACAGGGGAATCACCCCTCCACTTT. Looking up the rest from reference TRBV19 and TRBJ1-6 gives the full variable domain: DGGITQSPKYLFRKEGQNVTLSCEQNLNHDAMYWYRQDPGQGLRLIYYSQIVNDFQKGDIAEGYSVSREKKESFPLTVTSAQKNPTAFYLCASSTYGTGESPLHFGNGTRLTVT.

The chain is built from TRBV9 and TRBJ1-2; 9 bases match TRBD1. J lost 7 bases, V lost 1 base, and 8 bases had no gene match. There are 15 residues in the CDR3. Germline CDR1 SGDLS, CDR2 YYNGEE. CDR3 in DNA: TGTGCCAGCAGCGTAATGTCCGGGACAGGGCTTGGCTACACCTTC. This sequence encodes CASSVMSGTGLGYTF.